This section outlines one T cell receptor (beta chain) sequence together with its context. The antigen this receptor binds is unknown. Base qualities are not recorded, but no much larger clone differs from it by a single base. Libraries were made using the immunoSEQ multiplex PCR assay. For the multiplex PCR, a mixture combining 60 forward primers for TCR Vbeta segments and 13 reverse primers for TCR Jbeta segments was used. The CDR3 region of rearranged TCR beta genes was amplified from genomic DNA by a multiplex PCR assay. Amplified TCR beta libraries were sequenced as 87-base-pair reads on the Illumina HiSeq System. Regarding the original processing steps: A later analysis counted about 76 million unique TCR beta chains across the 666 repertoires, and 10 million to 12 million of these chains were shared by at least two donors. Raw reads were error-corrected and collapsed into unique sequences with a nearest-neighbor algorithm that merged closely related sequences to remove PCR and sequencing errors. To assign V, D and J gene segments, CDR3 sequences were aligned to IMGT reference sequences. For a sequence to be retained, at least a six-nucleotide match to both a V gene segment and a J gene segment was required. A rearrangement counted as productive if the CDR3 had no stop codons and remained in frame with V and J, and every other rearrangement counted as non-productive. Following IMGT convention, CDR3 was defined as the stretch from the second conserved V-encoded cysteine to the conserved J-encoded phenylalanine. The earlier analysis of about 590 of the donors excluded sequences that lacked an unambiguous match to a single V gene segment. In an earlier analysis of about 590 of the donors, a V segment was called functional when productive rearrangements were above 56.7%, and segregating when the standard deviation between donors exceeded 5%. A statistical classification framework was built for diagnosing cytomegalovirus status from the catalog of TCR beta chain sequences. V and J gene assignment, in a later analysis, came from comparing TCR nucleotide sequences with IMGT/GENE-DB human TR gene sequences. Using the TCRdist pipeline, a later analysis assigned CDR3 sequences along with most-parsimonious VDJ recombination scenarios. In a later analysis, each TCR beta chain was defined by its CDR3 amino acid sequence together with its V-gene family, and reads lacking a unique V-gene family were excluded. A later analysis removed roughly 590 highly shared, low-generation-probability nucleotide sequences to deal with suspected cross-contamination and a sequencing artifact. In a later analysis, a clonal expansion index for each public chain was calculated from normalized within-repertoire ranks of inferred template counts. Generation probabilities in a later analysis came from a VDJ recombination model fitted to out-of-frame rearrangements, and those results were checked against IGoR. Hypergeometric tests were used in a later analysis to score TCR-TCR, TCR-HLA and TCR-CMV co-occurrence, with a repertoire-size bias correction applied to the TCR pairs. False discovery rates were estimated in a later analysis by permuting HLA or CMV assignments 20 times. In a later analysis, co-occurring TCRs were grouped using DBSCAN, with TCRdist sequence similarity added in when clustering inside HLA-allele-positive subsets. Repertoires with fewer than 30,000 or more than 120,000 public chains were left out of co-occurrence clustering, as were four to six repertoires with anomalous nucleotide sharing. The table comes from immuneACCESS by way of TCRdb, which keeps in-frame sequences with V and J called. Part of the clones is missing from these tables; in studies checked, under half for an unresolved V gene and the rest for unknown reasons. V and J calls and clone size are copied from that table; D and trimming were computed from the DNA. The sample table records 160,000 or so clones; roughly four fifths of these occur just once. Of the sample, around 11% falls within the top ten clones.

The entry originates in a study of cytomegalovirus exposure and HLA in healthy donors (dated by TCRdb to 2015 to 2018). In the study overall: According to an earlier analysis of several hundred of the donors, 150 million to 200 million T cells yielded some 120 million unique TCR beta sequences and approximately 300 Gb of sequence data. Roughly 300 gigabases of sequencing data and 91 million or so unique TCR sequences made up an early release that covered several hundred HLA-typed donors. Of the approximately 400 genotyped donors, about 80% fell in the genetic ancestry cluster associated with self-reported Caucasian donors. The study aimed to test whether cataloging public T cell receptors could reveal signatures of past pathogen exposure. Using immunosequencing, the study profiled T cell repertoires from around 670 subjects and related those repertoires to cytomegalovirus serostatus. In addition to the first cohort of 666 subjects, a separate validation cohort of 120 different subjects was used. To predict cytomegalovirus infection status, the study brought together high-throughput TCR immunosequencing, statistical association of individual TCRs with disease status, and machine learning. In a later analysis, previously published TCR beta repertoires from 666 donors were re-analyzed and high-resolution HLA genotyping was added so that TCR occurrence patterns could be studied. In the later analysis, no new phenotypic data were used to find candidate immune exposures; instead, reliance was placed on TCR beta sequences and their occurrence across donors. An earlier analysis of around 640 of the donors used high-throughput TCR beta sequencing to judge whether each TCR beta V gene segment behaved as functional or pseudogenic. Donor age, sex, ethnicity and CMV serostatus were collected together with the repertoire data. Genome-wide SNP genotypes for about 55% of the 666 donors were used in a later genetic analysis, which treated that subset as a discovery cohort. Every discovery cohort repertoire had been produced on one sequencing platform. HLA typing covered class I and class II loci at four-digit resolution. Typing coverage varied by locus: 629-630 donors for A, B, C, DRB1 and DQB1; approximately 560 for DQA1; 600 to 610 for DPA1; roughly 470 for DPB1. Several DR-DQ haplotypes were handled as single units for association and clustering because linkage in the cohort was strong. Among 398 genotyped donors of the cohort, an average of approximately 240,000 unique TCR beta nucleotide sequences were sequenced per donor, roughly 20% of them non-productive. General findings and caveats noted by the study authors: In a later analysis, several top co-occurrence clusters were reported to appear linked to parvovirus B19, influenza, CMV and Epstein-Barr virus. A total of 150 to 200 TCR beta chains were listed by the study as associated with cytomegalovirus. Because HLA typing was unavailable for some donors at each locus, only the typed subset was used in association tests. The earlier analysis of about 600 of the donors excluded fewer than 20 rarely observed V segments, including chromosome 9 orphons, because counts were too low. The presence/absence analyses assumed that sequencing depth was roughly uniform across donors, and that assumption may not be true. When HLA alleles, especially DR and DQ, strongly co-occurred, TCR associations were difficult to assign to individual alleles. In this cohort, only TCR beta chains were sequenced, and detectable features were limited by the absence of alpha or paired-chain data. Linkage disequilibrium might explain the correlated functional status among segregating V segments, but an unknown experimental factor could not be excluded. The authors suggested that the approach could potentially be generalized to other disease states and immunological phenotypes. A cluster of highly shared sequence variants was judged likely to represent a technical artifact of the sequencing pipeline. In a later analysis, HLA-associated TCR beta chains showed more clonal expansion and lower generation probabilities than non-associated chains that were equally common. Specific HLA alleles were associated with 15,000 to 20,000 TCR beta sequences at a false discovery rate of 0.05 in a later analysis. A later genetic analysis associated a missense DCLRE1C variant with V-gene and J-gene trimming of TCR beta chains, and an independent cohort replicated the association. In both the original and validation cohorts, the classifier was reported to diagnose cytomegalovirus status with high specificity and sensitivity. Compared with the approximately 710-donor mean, donors in an Asian-associated ancestry cluster had fewer N-insertions in productive TCRs, according to a later genetic analysis. In vitro tests confirmed that three of the cytomegalovirus-associated TCR beta chains recognize cytomegalovirus antigens. In a later analysis, most CMV-associated TCR beta chains were found to appear HLA-restricted, with HLA associations seemingly driven largely by CMV exposure. CMV serostatus was the only immune exposure information available for the cohort. While some public TCRs were present in many individuals, most TCR sequences turned up only very rarely across donors. In a later analysis, the rate of TCR association differed among HLA loci, with DRB1 alleles having the most associated TCRs and HLA-C alleles having the fewest. A further reported finding was that TCR beta sequences accurately predicted the HLA-A and HLA-B alleles for most subjects in the first cohort. Broadly in line with IMGT annotations, most TCR beta V segments showed up in productive rearrangements about 87% or about 30% of the time in an earlier analysis of around 600 of the donors.

In total, more than 500 healthy bone marrow donors made up the cohort. At the time of sampling, all cohort members were nominally healthy, though unrecorded immune exposures were likely present. The donor was CMV seropositive and was included in the group of some 290 seropositive cohort members. Every donor gave a peripheral blood sample, and the peripheral blood mononuclear cells from that sample were used for TCR beta sequencing. Genomic DNA extraction from the blood cell samples was performed with the Qiagen DNeasy Blood Extraction Kit. Sequencing used PBMCs. The clonotype was recovered from a man in his forties or fifties in good health and CMV-seropositive.

CDR3 loop: CASSQDYSIYNSPLHF. The sequenced DNA is TGCGCCAGCAGCCAAGATTACAGTATCTATAATTCACCCCTCCACTTT. The chain links TRBV4-3 with TRBJ1-6, with no confident D gene call. The CDR3 goes from the cysteine to the phenylalanine over 16 residues. CDR3 DNA is the only sequence kept; it has 48 bases, read in frame from the first base. CDR1 and CDR2, looked up from the germline V gene, are LGHNA and YSLEER. V lost 0 bases and J lost 3 bases; the stretch between them is 9 bases long.